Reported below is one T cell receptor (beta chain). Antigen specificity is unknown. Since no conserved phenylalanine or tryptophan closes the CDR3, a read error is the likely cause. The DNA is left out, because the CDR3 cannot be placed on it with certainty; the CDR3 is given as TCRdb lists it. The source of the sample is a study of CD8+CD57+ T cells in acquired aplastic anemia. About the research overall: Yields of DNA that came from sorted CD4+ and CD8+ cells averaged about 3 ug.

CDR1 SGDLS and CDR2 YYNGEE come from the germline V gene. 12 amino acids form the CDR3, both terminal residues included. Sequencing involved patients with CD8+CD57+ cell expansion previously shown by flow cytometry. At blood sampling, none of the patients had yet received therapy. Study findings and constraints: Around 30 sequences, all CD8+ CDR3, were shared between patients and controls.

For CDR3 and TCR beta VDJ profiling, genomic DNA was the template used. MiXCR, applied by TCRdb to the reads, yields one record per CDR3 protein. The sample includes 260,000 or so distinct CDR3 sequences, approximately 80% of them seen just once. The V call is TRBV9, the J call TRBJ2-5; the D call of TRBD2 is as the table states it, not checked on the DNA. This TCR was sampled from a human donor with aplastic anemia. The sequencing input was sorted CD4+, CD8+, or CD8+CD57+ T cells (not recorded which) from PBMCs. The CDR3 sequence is CASSRPSGDEQY.